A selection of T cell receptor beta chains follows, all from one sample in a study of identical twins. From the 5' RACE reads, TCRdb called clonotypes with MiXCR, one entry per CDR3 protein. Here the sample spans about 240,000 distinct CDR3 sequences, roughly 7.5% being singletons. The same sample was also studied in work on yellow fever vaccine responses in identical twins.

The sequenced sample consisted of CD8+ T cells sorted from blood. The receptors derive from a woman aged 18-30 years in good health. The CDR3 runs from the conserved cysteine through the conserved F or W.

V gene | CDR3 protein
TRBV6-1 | CASTGQGDVTQYF
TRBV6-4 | CASSEREGPYEQYF
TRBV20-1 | CSAQNPQGWGQPQHF
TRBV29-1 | CSAREEDPGYGYTF
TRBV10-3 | CAISGDRGANEPQHF
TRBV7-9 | CASSFLDSAGEKLFF
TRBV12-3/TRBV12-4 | CASSDMRGAEYGYTF
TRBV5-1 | CASSFGTSNTGELFF
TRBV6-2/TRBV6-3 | CASSNGEVPTNTGELFF
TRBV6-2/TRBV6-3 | CASSYIRGREVSTMNTEAFF
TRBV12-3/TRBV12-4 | CASRGLNEKLFF
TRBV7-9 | CASSSREGVVTDTQYF
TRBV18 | CASSPRGGNQPQHF
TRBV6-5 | CASSYTTRGEETQYF
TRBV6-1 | CASSEADAAEAFF
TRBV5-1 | CASSFSSTDTQYF
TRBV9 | CASSVWVEDTDTQYF
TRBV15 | CATSGDRRGDTQYF
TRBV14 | CASSQDRRRNQPQHF
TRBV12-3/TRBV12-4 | CASSLSGATKLFF
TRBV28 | CASIQASDRVATQYF
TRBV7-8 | CASSLVRGRGVDEQFF